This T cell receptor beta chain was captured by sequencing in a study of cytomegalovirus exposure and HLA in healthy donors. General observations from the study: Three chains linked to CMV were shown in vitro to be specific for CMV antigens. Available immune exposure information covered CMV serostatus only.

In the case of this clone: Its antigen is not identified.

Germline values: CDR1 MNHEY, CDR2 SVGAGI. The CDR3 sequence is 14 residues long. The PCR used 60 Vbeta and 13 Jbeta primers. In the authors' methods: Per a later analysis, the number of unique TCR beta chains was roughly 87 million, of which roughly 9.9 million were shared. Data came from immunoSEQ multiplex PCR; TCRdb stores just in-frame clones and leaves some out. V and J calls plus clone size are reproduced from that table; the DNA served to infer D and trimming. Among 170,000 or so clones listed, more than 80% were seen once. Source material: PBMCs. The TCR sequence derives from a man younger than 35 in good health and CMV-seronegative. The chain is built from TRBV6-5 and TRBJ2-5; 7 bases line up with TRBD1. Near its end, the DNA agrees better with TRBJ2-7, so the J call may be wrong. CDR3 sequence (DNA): TGTGCCAGCAGTTTCCAATCGACAGGGTACGAGCAGTACTTC. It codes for CASSFQSTGYEQYF.